This T cell receptor (beta chain) was retrieved from a study of blood T cells in healthy people across ages. This clonotype was observed once. The V and J ends lost 0 bases and 2 bases respectively, with 17 bases between them. The CDR3 runs 17 residues. Germline values: CDR1 MNHEY, CDR2 SVGAGI. Primers used in a second PCR of roughly 6 to 11 cycles were a sample-barcoded 5' primer and a J-beta primer mix. TCRdb recomputed calls from the 5' RACE reads with MiXCR, one row per CDR3 protein. The table has around 970,000 distinct CDR3 sequences, just over 50% seen once; the top ten hold 20% to 25%. This clonotype was sampled from a woman aged 55-69 years in good health. The V and J genes are TRBV6-5 and TRBJ2-7; D not resolved. The specimen was blood. For the CDR3, the DNA is TGTGCCAGCAGTTACTCGGTAGTAGAAGTGGGTACCTACGAGCAGTACTTC. It encodes CASSYSVVEVGTYEQYF.